What follows are 21 T cell receptor beta chains derived from one specimen sequenced in a study of cytomegalovirus exposure and HLA in healthy donors. The PCR made use of 60 Vbeta and 13 Jbeta primers. Sequencing was performed with immunoSEQ multiplex PCR; in TCRdb, only in-frame clones are kept and a portion is missing. The sample lists about 170,000 clones; about 82% were seen once. Material: PBMCs. Source of these receptors: a male donor in good health and CMV-seronegative.

V and J are TRBV29-1 and TRBJ1-2; no clear D. The CDR3 is 12 residues long. Trimming took off 4 bases at V and 0 bases at J, with 6 bases between the two ends. Germline V gene data show CDR1 as SQVTM and CDR2 as ANQGSEA. The DNA of the CDR3 is TGCAGCGTTGCGTTAACTAACTATGGCTACACCTTC. Its translation is CSVALTNYGYTF.

J is TRBJ1-2 and V is TRBV27; 12 nucleotides agree with TRBD1. The CDR3 has 14 amino acids. Trimming took 5 bases from V and 3 from J; bases not matched to a gene: 1. Per germline, CDR1 MNHEY and CDR2 SMNVEV (reference sequence). Here the CDR3 DNA reads TGTGCCAGCAGTGGGGACAGGGGGCACTATGGCTACACCTTC. It yields the protein CASSGDRGHYGYTF.

About this clone itself: Germline and junction disagree at one end, which may indicate a read error. The genes are TRBV6-6 and TRBJ2-5, with a weak D call TRBD2 (7 bases). Germline V gives CDR1 MNHNY, CDR2 SVGAGI (reference sequence). The CDR3 consists of 15 residues. CDR3 in amino acids: CAGSYYGGPQETQYF. CDR3 bases: TGTGCCGGCAGTTACTACGGGGGGCCCCAAGAGACCCAGTACTTC.

The chain uses TRBV4-1 and TRBJ2-3; a weak D match, TRBD2 (6 bases). With 0 bases removed from V and 6 bases from J, the gap between germline ends came to 10 bases. Germline lookup yields CDR1 MGHRA and CDR2 YSYEKL. CDR3 size: 14 residues. The CDR3 protein is CASSQDKGRDTQYF. In DNA form, the CDR3 reads TGCGCCAGCAGCCAAGATAAGGGGAGGGATACGCAGTATTTT.

The J gene is TRBJ1-2, the V gene TRBV6-5; TRBD1 might be the D (6 bases). Germline V CDR1 and CDR2: MNHEY, SVGAGI. With 5 bases removed from V and 2 bases from J, the gap between germline ends came to 12 bases. The CDR3 extends over 14 amino acids. CDR3 nucleotides: TGTGCCAGCAGTCGCGACAGGACCAACTATGGCTACACCTTC. Amino acid sequence: CASSRDRTNYGYTF.

This chain joins TRBV4-1 and TRBJ2-5; 11 nucleotides line up with TRBD2. The tail of the sequence fits TRBJ2-7 better, so the J call may be wrong. Germline CDR1 is MGHRA and CDR2 is YSYEKL. CDR3 length: 15 amino acids. In DNA form, the CDR3 reads TGCGCCAGCAGCCAAGTAGCGGGAGGGCACTACGAGCAGTACTTC. Translating gives CASSQVAGGHYEQYF.

The V and J genes are TRBV29-1 and TRBJ2-5; a possible D gene is TRBD1 (5 bases). This CDR3 contains 12 residues. CDR1 and CDR2 (germline): SQVTM, ANQGSEA. The ends were cut back, 7 bases at V and 4 bases at J, with 13 bases in the middle. CDR3 nucleotides: TGCAGCGCCCTAGACAGAACAGAGACCCAGTACTTC. Translation: CSALDRTETQYF.

The rearrangement uses TRBV11-2 and TRBJ1-5; the D is unclear. This CDR3 has 15 amino acids. The V end lost 1 base, the J end lost 0 bases, and 7 bases lay between the germline ends. The V gene's germline CDR1 is SGHAT and CDR2 FQNNGV. CDR3 protein: CASSLGEYSNQPQHF. In nucleotides, the CDR3 is TGTGCCAGCAGCTTAGGCGAGTATAGCAATCAGCCCCAGCATTTT.

This clone was counted a few times. The chain recombines TRBV7-8 with TRBJ2-7; D is possibly TRBD1 (5 bases). Trimming pared 5 bases from V and 4 bases from J, leaving 15 bases between. Per germline, CDR1 SGHVS and CDR2 FQNEAQ. CDR3 size: 14 residues. The CDR3 DNA reads TGTGCCAGCAGCCCAAGTCCAGGGCCGTACGAGCAGTACTTC. The encoded protein is CASSPSPGPYEQYF.

With respect to this clone: One end of the junction does not line up with germline, which may come from a read error. Other DNA sequences in this sample translate to the same CDR3. The chain combines TRBV2 with TRBJ1-1; possible D gene TRBD1, 6 bases. This CDR3 contains 19 residues. Germline CDR1 reads SNHLY; CDR2 reads FYNNEI. CDR3 nucleotides: TGTGCCAGCAGTGAAGCGCTTCGAGGAAACAGGGCCTTCCACACTGAGGCTTTCTTT. Protein sequence: CASSEALRGNRAFHTEAFF.

The chain carries TRBV7-8 and TRBJ2-5, with 9 positions matching TRBD2. Germline V CDR1 and CDR2: SGHVS, FQNEAQ. After removal of 5 bases from V and 5 bases from J, the junction contained 12 bases not matched to a gene. The CDR3 has 16 amino acids. CDR3 sequence: CASSPPWREGGETQYF. The CDR3, as DNA: TGTGCCAGCAGCCCGCCCTGGCGGGAGGGCGGGGAGACCCAGTACTTC.

The chain is built from TRBV28 and TRBJ2-7; 10 bases match TRBD1. The germline V gene has CDR1 MDHEN and CDR2 SYDVKM. The CDR3 consists of 15 residues. The trim removed 5 bases at V and 2 bases at J, leaving 6 bases unmatched. The CDR3 sequence is CASSPTGTGAYEQYF. The DNA for the CDR3 is TGTGCCAGCAGTCCCACCGGGACAGGGGCCTACGAGCAGTACTTC.

The chain recombines TRBV14 with TRBJ2-1; 7 bases are shared with TRBD2. The J segment lost 9 bases and the V segment lost 0 bases, leaving 11 bases of the junction unmatched. The CDR3 has 16 residues. Germline CDR1 and CDR2: SGHDN and FVKESK. DNA for the CDR3: TGTGCCAGCAGCCAAGAGGTGGAGGGAGGGAAGGGTGAGCAGTTCTTC. As protein: CASSQEVEGGKGEQFF.

This clone was seen only a few times. This rearrangement joins TRBV28 to TRBJ1-4, with a weak D call TRBD1 (5 bases). The CDR3 length is 16 residues. Looked up from germline, CDR1 is MDHEN and CDR2 is SYDVKM. V was trimmed by 8 bases and J by 0 bases, leaving 16 bases between them. CDR3 in DNA: TGTGCCAGCTGTCCCATAGGGGATGCAACTAATGAAAAACTGTTTTTT. This gives the protein CASCPIGDATNEKLFF.

The V and J genes are TRBV5-8 and TRBJ2-7, with D possibly matching TRBD2 (5 bases). Germline V gives CDR1 SGHTS, CDR2 YDEGEE. V was shortened by 0 bases and J by 0 bases, with 19 bases between the two germline ends. This CDR3 has 18 residues. Here the CDR3 DNA reads TGTGCCAGCAGCTTGGTTCTAGTAGGAGGAGCGGACTCCTACGAGCAGTACTTC. This sequence encodes CASSLVLVGGADSYEQYF. Drawing the rest from reference TRBV5-8 and TRBJ2-7, the complete variable domain is EAGVTQSPTHLIKTRGQQATLRCSPISGHTSVYWYQQALGLGLQFLLWYDEGEERNRGNFPPRFSGRQFPNYSSELNVNALELEDSALYLCASSLVLVGGADSYEQYFGPGTRLTVT.

The V gene is TRBV28, the J gene TRBJ2-7; TRBD1 matches at 9 bases. The CDR3 totals 16 residues. Germline CDR1 is MDHEN and CDR2 is SYDVKM. With V trimmed by 2 bases and J by 4 bases, 9 bases remained unmatched. CDR3 amino acids: CASSLIAGTGHYEQYF. In DNA, the CDR3 is TGTGCCAGCAGTTTAATCGCCGGGACAGGGCATTACGAGCAGTACTTC.

This chain links TRBV7-6 with TRBJ1-4; 7 nucleotides agree with TRBD1. The CDR3 runs 15 residues. Germline-derived CDR1 and CDR2 are SGHVS and FNYEAQ. J lost 7 bases, V lost 5 bases, and 10 bases had no gene match. The CDR3 DNA reads TGTGCCAGCAGCACCGCAGGGGGTTTGGTTGAAAAACTGTTTTTT. Protein: CASSTAGGLVEKLFF.

The rearrangement links TRBV5-1 to TRBJ2-4, with 11 bases fitting TRBD2. Trimming removed 1 base from V and 0 bases from J; junction bases left unmatched: 15. The CDR3 contains 21 residues. The germline gives CDR1 SGHRS, CDR2 YFSETQ. CDR3 amino acids: CASSLLAGGVSTDLAKNIQYF. The DNA of the CDR3 is TGCGCCAGCAGCTTGCTAGCGGGGGGCGTTTCCACCGATCTAGCCAAAAACATTCAGTACTTC. Supplemented by reference TRBV5-1 and TRBJ2-4, the full variable domain reads KAGVTQTPRYLIKTRGQQVTLSCSPISGHRSVSWYQQTPGQGLQFLFEYFSETQRNKGNFPGRFSGRQFSNSRSEMNVSTLELGDSALYLCASSLLAGGVSTDLAKNIQYFGAGTRLSVL.

The chain uses TRBV28 and TRBJ2-6; 9 nucleotides match TRBD1. CDR3 length: 17 amino acids. Germline lookup yields CDR1 MDHEN and CDR2 SYDVKM. The V and J ends lost 4 bases and 2 bases, in that order; junction bases with no gene match: 6. CDR3 bases: TGTGCCAGCAGTTCCAGGGACAGGGACGCTGGGGCCAACGTCCTGACTTTC. Its translation is CASSSRDRDAGANVLTF.

This clone was recorded only once. The chain uses TRBV2 and TRBJ1-5; the D is unclear. Looked up from germline, CDR1 is SNHLY and CDR2 is FYNNEI. V lost 5 bases and J 9 bases, leaving 14 bases between the germline ends. The CDR3 totals 13 residues. The CDR3 DNA follows: TGTGCCAGCAGTACACTAGGCGTAGGGCCCCAGCATTTT. This gives the protein CASSTLGVGPQHF.

Concerning this clone itself: At one end, the junction sequence differs from germline, possibly due to a read error. The chain joins TRBV7-9 to TRBJ2-1; the match to TRBD2 covers 7 bases. The CDR3 totals 18 residues. Germline V gene data show CDR1 as SEHNR and CDR2 as FQNEAQ (reference sequence). CDR3 DNA: TGTTCCAGCAGCCCGTCTAAGCCTCTAGCGGTCCTAGGCCATGAGCAGTTCTTC. Residues: CSSSPSKPLAVLGHEQFF.